The 28 T cell receptor beta chains reported below all come from one sample, sequenced in a study of T cells in localized non-small cell lung cancer. Clones were read by immunoSEQ multiplex PCR, and TCRdb kept only the in-frame ones, dropping some. Of some 7,000 clones in the sample, approximately 22% were seen once. The specimen was lung tumor tissue, collected before any cancer treatment. These receptors were taken from a man aged 40-75 years with stage III squamous cell lung carcinoma.

The chain is built from TRBV25-1 and TRBJ1-2; D is ambiguous. Germline CDR1 MGHDK, CDR2 SYGVNS. The CDR3 contains 13 residues. Trimming cost V 5 bases and J 0 bases, with 7 bases left between them. The CDR3 is CASSRTANYGYTF. CDR3 bases: TGTGCCAGCAGTAGGACGGCTAACTATGGCTACACCTTC.

This clone was observed many times. The chain combines TRBV11-3 with TRBJ2-1, with D perhaps matching TRBD1 (6 bases). CDR3 length: 15 amino acids. Germline V gives CDR1 SGHNT, CDR2 YENEEA. The germline V and J ends were trimmed by 6 bases and 5 bases, with 17 bases remaining between them. CDR3 sequence (DNA): TGTGCCAGCAGTGGGGGCTTAACCTCAGACAATGAGCAGTTCTTC. Its protein is CASSGGLTSDNEQFF.

The V and J genes are TRBV28 and TRBJ2-7; D remains ambiguous. Germline-derived CDR1 and CDR2 are MDHEN and SYDVKM. CDR3 length: 13 residues. Trimming took 1 base from V and 5 from J, leaving 9 bases between them. The CDR3: CASSLSPPDEQYF. DNA of the CDR3: TGTGCCAGCAGTTTATCCCCCCCAGACGAGCAGTACTTC.

This clone was seen more than once but under ten times. The CDR3 DNA reads TGTGCCACCAACCTCTCCCCCGGGCGGGGAACTGAAGCTTTCTTT. This sequence encodes CATNLSPGRGTEAFF. V usage is TRBV6-8 and J usage is TRBJ1-1; D unresolved. From germline, CDR1 is MNHGY and CDR2 SAAAGT. Deletions cut 10 bases from V and 5 bases from J, with 23 bases between. The CDR3 has 15 residues.

The V and J genes are TRBV10-2 and TRBJ1-2; 9 nucleotides agree with TRBD1. Germline trimming cut 4 bases from V and 4 bases from J; bases unmatched to any gene: 4. The CDR3 runs 14 residues. CDR1 is WSHSY and CDR2 is SAAADI in the germline V gene. This CDR3 reads CASSVGQGIYGYTF. The CDR3 DNA reads as TGCGCCAGCAGTGTCGGACAGGGGATCTATGGCTACACCTTC.

The chain couples TRBV19 to TRBJ1-2; TRBD1 matches 12 bases. Germline trimming cut 5 bases from V and 5 bases from J; bases unmatched to any gene: 6. The CDR3 length is 15 residues. Per germline, CDR1 LNHDA and CDR2 SQIVND (reference sequence). The CDR3 sequence: CASSSGTGGEYGYTF. As DNA, the CDR3 is TGTGCCAGTAGTTCAGGGACAGGGGGCGAGTATGGCTACACCTTC. Full variable domain (rest looked up from reference TRBV19 and TRBJ1-2): DGGITQSPKYLFRKEGQNVTLSCEQNLNHDAMYWYRQDPGQGLRLIYYSQIVNDFQKGDIAEGYSVSREKKESFPLTVTSAQKNPTAFYLCASSSGTGGEYGYTFGSGTRLTVV.

A few counts support this clone. This sequence joins TRBV4-1 and TRBJ2-1; D is possibly TRBD1 (6 bases). Germline V gene lookup returns CDR1 MGHRA and CDR2 YSYEKL. The CDR3 covers 16 residues. V was shortened by 3 bases and J by 6 bases, with 18 bases between the two germline ends. CDR3 residues: CASSQDRDTVFNEQFF. DNA for the CDR3: TGCGCCAGCAGCCAGGACCGGGACACGGTGTTCAATGAGCAGTTCTTC.

V gene TRBV15 combines with J gene TRBJ1-5; weak D call: TRBD1 (5 bases). The CDR3 covers 14 residues. Per germline, CDR1 LNHNV and CDR2 YYDKDF (reference sequence). Trimming took off 0 bases at V and 4 bases at J, with 7 bases between the two ends. CDR3 sequence (DNA): TGTGCCACCAGCAGAGACAGGGTGAATCAGCCCCAGCATTTT. It encodes CATSRDRVNQPQHF.

The chain combines TRBV11-3 with TRBJ2-7; D unresolved. The V and J ends lost 5 bases and 1 base respectively, with 15 bases between them. Germline lookup yields CDR1 SGHNT and CDR2 YENEEA. There are 15 residues in the CDR3. CDR3 sequence: CASSPRRLGSYEQYF. In DNA, the CDR3 is TGTGCCAGCAGCCCCCGCAGGCTGGGGTCCTACGAGCAGTACTTC.

The gene calls are TRBV28 and TRBJ2-7; TRBD1 agrees at 7 bases. CDR3 length equals 12 residues. Germline CDR1 is MDHEN and CDR2 is SYDVKM. Trimming cost V 6 bases and J 4 bases; bases outside gene matches: 3. The CDR3 nucleotides read TGTGCCAGCAGGCAGGGGGATTACGAGCAGTACTTC. Amino acid sequence: CASRQGDYEQYF.

Only a few counts were recorded for this clone. V usage is TRBV7-2 and J usage is TRBJ2-7; D not resolved. Deletions cut 5 bases from V and 4 bases from J, with 12 bases between. CDR1 SGHTA and CDR2 FQGNSA come from the germline V gene. The length of the CDR3 is 13 residues. The CDR3 loop reads CASSQVGSYEQYF. CDR3 in DNA: TGTGCCAGCAGCCAAGTGGGGTCTTACGAGCAGTACTTC.

This clone was seen only a few times. This rearrangement joins TRBV11-3 to TRBJ2-7; 7 positions match TRBD1. Trimming cost V 5 bases and J 3 bases; bases outside gene matches: 10. This CDR3 spans 15 amino acids. Germline values: CDR1 SGHNT, CDR2 YENEEA. The CDR3 DNA reads as TGTGCCAGCAGCCCGAGGATACAGGGGAACTACGAGCAGTACTTC. Translating it yields CASSPRIQGNYEQYF.

The CDR3 DNA reads as TGTGCCAGTAGTATCGGGAGGGATGGAGAGCAGTTCTTC. Residues: CASSIGRDGEQFF. The chain joins TRBV19 to TRBJ2-1, with 8 bases identical to TRBD2. CDR1 is LNHDA, CDR2 SQIVND, per germline (reference sequence). This CDR3 comprises 13 residues. V lost 3 bases to trimming and J lost 10 bases; unmatched junction nucleotides: 5.

This clone was detected only a few times. The rearrangement links TRBV6-8 to TRBJ2-2, with a weak D call TRBD2 (7 bases). Per germline, CDR1 MNHGY and CDR2 SAAAGT. Trimming left V 10 bases short and J 2 bases short, with 17 bases between. The CDR3 consists of 15 residues. CDR3 region: CAISKGEGNTGELFF. The CDR3 DNA reads as TGTGCCATCAGCAAGGGGGAGGGAAACACCGGGGAGCTGTTTTTT.

The table lists this clone with a few counts. This chain connects TRBV28 to TRBJ2-5; tentative D call: TRBD2 (5 bases). The V end was cut by 1 base, the J end by 5 bases, with 5 bases between. The germline CDR1 and CDR2 sequences are MDHEN and SYDVKM. The length of the CDR3 is 12 residues. The CDR3 DNA reads as TGTGCCAGCAGTTTATTAGCGGAGACCCAGTACTTC. Its protein product is CASSLLAETQYF.

The V gene is TRBV10-2, the J gene TRBJ2-5; 10 nucleotides line up with TRBD2. Germline loops: CDR1 WSHSY, CDR2 SAAADI. This CDR3 contains 19 residues. J was trimmed by 1 base and V by 0 bases; bases with no gene match: 11. The DNA of the CDR3 is TGCGCCAGCAGTGAGTCTGAGCGGCTAGCGGGAGTCAGCCAAGAGACCCAGTACTTC. It translates to CASSESERLAGVSQETQYF.

The chain recombines TRBV4-1 with TRBJ1-5, with a weak D call TRBD1 (5 bases). Trimming cost V 6 bases and J 0 bases, with 15 bases left between them. This CDR3 is built from 16 residues. CDR1 and CDR2 (germline): MGHRA, YSYEKL. The CDR3 sequence is CASSEGRDYSNQPQHF. CDR3 bases: TGCGCCAGCAGTGAGGGACGGGATTATAGCAATCAGCCCCAGCATTTT.

This clone was seen more than once but under ten times. The chain recombines TRBV11-3 with TRBJ2-7; 8 bases fit TRBD2. Trimming removed 2 bases from V and 2 bases from J; junction bases left unmatched: 2. From germline, CDR1 is SGHNT and CDR2 YENEEA. The CDR3 covers 14 residues. CDR3 coding DNA: TGTGCCAGCAGCTTATACGGGAGGGCCTACGAGCAGTACTTC. Translation gives CASSLYGRAYEQYF.

This clone has more than one count but fewer than ten. The rearrangement links TRBV28 to TRBJ2-7; 7 nucleotides align to TRBD2. The V and J ends lost 3 bases and 7 bases, in that order; junction bases with no gene match: 6. The CDR3 length is 13 residues. The germline V gene has CDR1 MDHEN and CDR2 SYDVKM. The CDR3 is CASSLGGFGEQYF. The CDR3 DNA is TGTGCCAGCAGTTTGGGGGGGTTTGGAGAGCAGTACTTC.

This chain connects TRBV28 to TRBJ2-7, with 7 positions matching TRBD1. Trimming removed 6 bases from V and 3 bases from J; junction bases left unmatched: 11. Germline V lookup: CDR1 MDHEN, CDR2 SYDVKM. This CDR3 has 15 residues. The CDR3 coding sequence is TGTGCCAGCAGCCCGGGACAGACCTCCGGCTACGAGCAGTACTTC. Translation: CASSPGQTSGYEQYF. The complete variable domain, with remaining parts taken from reference TRBV28 and TRBJ2-7, reads DVKVTQSSRYLVKRTGEKVFLECVQDMDHENMFWYRQDPGLGLRLIYFSYDVKMKEKGDIPEGYSVSREKKERFSLILESASTNQTSMYLCASSPGQTSGYEQYFGPGTRLTVT.

The chain uses TRBV28 and TRBJ2-7, with D possibly matching TRBD2 (6 bases). V was trimmed by 5 bases and J by 12 bases, leaving 20 bases between them. Germline lookup yields CDR1 MDHEN and CDR2 SYDVKM. CDR3 length equals 13 residues. Here the CDR3 reads CASSQSGRDWMYF. The CDR3 coding sequence is TGTGCCAGCAGTCAATCCGGCCGGGACTGGATGTACTTC. The variable domain in full, completed from reference TRBV28 and TRBJ2-7, reads DVKVTQSSRYLVKRTGEKVFLECVQDMDHENMFWYRQDPGLGLRLIYFSYDVKMKEKGDIPEGYSVSREKKERFSLILESASTNQTSMYLCASSQSGRDWMYFGPGTRLTVT.

This clone turned up a few times. The chain recombines TRBV11-3 with TRBJ2-1; TRBD1 is a possible D gene (7 bases). The germline V gene has CDR1 SGHNT and CDR2 YENEEA. Trimming shortened V by 1 base and J by 7 bases, and 14 bases separated the two germline ends. CDR3 length: 15 residues. This chain's CDR3 is CASSLVAGGNNEQFF. The CDR3 bases are TGTGCCAGCAGCTTAGTTGCAGGGGGGAATAATGAGCAGTTCTTC. The full variable domain, in which reference TRBV11-3 and TRBJ2-1 provide the parts outside the CDR3, is EAGVVQSPRYKIIEKKQPVAFWCNPISGHNTLYWYLQNLGQGPELLIRYENEEAVDDSQLPKDRFSAERLKGVDSTLKIQPAELGDSAVYLCASSLVAGGNNEQFFGPGTRLTVL.

This chain uses TRBV11-3 with TRBJ1-2; the D gene is possibly TRBD1 (5 bases). Germline V CDR1 and CDR2: SGHNT, YENEEA. The CDR3 totals 15 residues. V was cut by 4 bases and J by 0 bases, with 12 bases left in between. As DNA, the CDR3 is TGTGCCAGCAGCTCTCGGGGGAGTCCTAACTATGGCTACACCTTC. Protein: CASSSRGSPNYGYTF.

This clone was detected only a few times. CDR3 bases: TGTGCCAGCAGTTTTATGACAGGGACGGGGGGATTCGGTAACTATGGCTACACCTTC. This gives the protein CASSFMTGTGGFGNYGYTF. This chain joins TRBV6-8 and TRBJ1-2; the match to TRBD1 covers 7 bases. CDR1 is MNHGY and CDR2 is SAAAGT in the germline V gene. The V segment lost 4 bases and the J segment 1 base; nucleotides outside the gene matches: 18. The CDR3 consists of 19 residues.

The DNA of the CDR3 is TGTGCCAGCAGCGTGGGCGGTAGCACAGATACGCAGTATTTT. This translates into CASSVGGSTDTQYF. J is TRBJ2-3 and V is TRBV9; D uncertain. With 2 bases removed from V and 0 bases from J, the gap between germline ends came to 7 bases. CDR1 is SGDLS, CDR2 YYNGEE, per germline. The CDR3 runs to 14 residues.

V usage is TRBV5-1 and J usage is TRBJ2-5, with D perhaps given as TRBD1 or TRBD2 (5 bases each). The CDR3 consists of 14 residues. The germline V gene has CDR1 SGHRS and CDR2 YFSETQ. Trimming took 0 bases from V and 2 from J, leaving 8 bases between them. The CDR3 region is CASSLGGPQETQYF. In nucleotides, the CDR3 is TGCGCCAGCAGCTTGGGGGGACCACAAGAGACCCAGTACTTC.

The CDR3 DNA reads as TGCGCCAGCAGCCTAACCAGGGTCAATTCACCCCTCCACTTT. Encoded protein: CASSLTRVNSPLHF. The chain links TRBV1 to TRBJ1-6; the table gives TRBD1 as D, unverified against the DNA. TRBV1 is shown as a pseudogene. This CDR3 contains 14 residues.

The chain carries TRBV11-3 and TRBJ2-2; D is possibly TRBD2 (6 bases). The ends were cut back, 3 bases at V and 4 bases at J, with 15 bases in the middle. The CDR3 is 16 amino acids. Germline V CDR1 and CDR2: SGHNT, YENEEA. CDR3 loop: CASSFDGSRSTGELFF. DNA of the CDR3: TGTGCCAGCAGCTTCGACGGGAGCAGGAGCACCGGGGAGCTGTTTTTT.